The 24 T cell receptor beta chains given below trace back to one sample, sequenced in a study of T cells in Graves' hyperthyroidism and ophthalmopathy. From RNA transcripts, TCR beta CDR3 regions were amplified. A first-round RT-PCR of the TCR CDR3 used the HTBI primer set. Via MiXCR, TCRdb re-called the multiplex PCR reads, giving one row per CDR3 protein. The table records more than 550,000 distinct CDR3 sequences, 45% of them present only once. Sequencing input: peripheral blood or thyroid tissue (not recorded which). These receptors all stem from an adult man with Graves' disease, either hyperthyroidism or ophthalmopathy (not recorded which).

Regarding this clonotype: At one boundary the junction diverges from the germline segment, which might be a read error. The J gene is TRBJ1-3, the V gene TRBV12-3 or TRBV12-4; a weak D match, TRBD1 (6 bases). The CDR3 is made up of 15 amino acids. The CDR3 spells CASTPEGHSGNTIYF. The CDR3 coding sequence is TGTGCCAGCACCCCAGAGGGACACTCTGGAAACACCATATACTTT.

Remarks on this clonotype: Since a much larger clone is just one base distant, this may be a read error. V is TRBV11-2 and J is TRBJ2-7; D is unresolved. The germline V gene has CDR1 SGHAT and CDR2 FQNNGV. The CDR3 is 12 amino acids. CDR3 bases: TGTGCCAGCAGCTCAACGAACTACGAGCAGCACTTC. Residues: CASSSTNYEQHF.

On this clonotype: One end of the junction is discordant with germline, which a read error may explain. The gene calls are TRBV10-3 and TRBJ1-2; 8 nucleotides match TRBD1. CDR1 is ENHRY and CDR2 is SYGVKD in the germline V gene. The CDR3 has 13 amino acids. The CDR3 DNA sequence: TGTGCCATCAGACCGGACAGGGAAGGATCCTCGGCCTTC. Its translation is CAIRPDREGSSAF.

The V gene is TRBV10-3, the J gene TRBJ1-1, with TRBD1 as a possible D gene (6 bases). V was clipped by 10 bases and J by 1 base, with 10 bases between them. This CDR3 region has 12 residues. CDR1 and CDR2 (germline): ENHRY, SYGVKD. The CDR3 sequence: CATTQGNTEAFF. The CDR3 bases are TGTGCCACTACACAGGGGAACACTGAAGCTTTCTTT.

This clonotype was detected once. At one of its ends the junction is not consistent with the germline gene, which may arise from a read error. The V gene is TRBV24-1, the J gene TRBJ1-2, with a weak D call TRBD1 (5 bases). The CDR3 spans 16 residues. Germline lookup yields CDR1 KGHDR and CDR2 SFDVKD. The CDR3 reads CASREVYRQPNYSYTF. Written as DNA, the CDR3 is TGTGCCAGCAGAGAAGTATACAGGCAACCTAACTATAGCTACACCTTC.

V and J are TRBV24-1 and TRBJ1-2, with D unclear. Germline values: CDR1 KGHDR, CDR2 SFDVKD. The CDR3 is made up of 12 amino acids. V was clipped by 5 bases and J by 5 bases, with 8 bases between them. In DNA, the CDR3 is TGTGCCACCAGTGCGAGGGATTATGGCTACACCTTC. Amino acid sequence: CATSARDYGYTF.

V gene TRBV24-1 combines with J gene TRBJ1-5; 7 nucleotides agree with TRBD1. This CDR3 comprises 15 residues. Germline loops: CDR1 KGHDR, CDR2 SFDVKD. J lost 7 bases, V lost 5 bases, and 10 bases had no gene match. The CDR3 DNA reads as TGTGCCACCAGTGGAACGACAGGGCAAGGACAGCCCCAGCATTTT. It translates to CATSGTTGQGQPQHF.

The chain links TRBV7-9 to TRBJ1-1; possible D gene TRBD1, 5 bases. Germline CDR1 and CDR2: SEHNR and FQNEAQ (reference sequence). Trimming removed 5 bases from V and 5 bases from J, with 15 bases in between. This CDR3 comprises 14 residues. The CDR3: CASSRPGEGTEAFF. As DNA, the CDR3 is TGTGCCAGCAGCCGTCCCGGGGAGGGGACTGAAGCTTTCTTT.

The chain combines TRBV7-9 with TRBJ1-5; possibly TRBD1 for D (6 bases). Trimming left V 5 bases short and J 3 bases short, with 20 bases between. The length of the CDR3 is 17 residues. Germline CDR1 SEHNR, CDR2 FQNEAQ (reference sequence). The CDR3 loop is CASSPDPRQAINQPQHF. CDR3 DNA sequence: TGTGCCAGCAGCCCAGACCCCCGACAGGCGATCAATCAGCCCCAGCATTTT.

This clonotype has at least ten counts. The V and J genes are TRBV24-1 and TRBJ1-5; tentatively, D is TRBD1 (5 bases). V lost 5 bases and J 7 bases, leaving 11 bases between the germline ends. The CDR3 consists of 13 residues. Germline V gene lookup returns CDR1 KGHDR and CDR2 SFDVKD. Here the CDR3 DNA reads TGTGCCACCAGTGGTGGGGGTGGGCAGCCCCAGCATTTT. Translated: CATSGGGGQPQHF.

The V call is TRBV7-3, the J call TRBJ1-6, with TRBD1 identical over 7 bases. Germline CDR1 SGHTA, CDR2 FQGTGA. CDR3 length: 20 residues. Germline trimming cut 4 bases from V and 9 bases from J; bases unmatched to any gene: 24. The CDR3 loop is CASSSPRPQNQGVVGSPLHF. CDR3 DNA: TGTGCCAGCAGCTCACCACGCCCGCAGAATCAGGGGGTAGTCGGTTCACCCCTCCACTTT. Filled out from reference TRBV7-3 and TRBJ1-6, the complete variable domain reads GAGVSQTPSNKVTEKGKYVELRCDPISGHTALYWYRQSLGQGPEFLIYFQGTGAADDSGLPNDRFFAVRPEGSVSTLKIQRTERGDSAVYLCASSSPRPQNQGVVGSPLHFGNGTRLTVT.

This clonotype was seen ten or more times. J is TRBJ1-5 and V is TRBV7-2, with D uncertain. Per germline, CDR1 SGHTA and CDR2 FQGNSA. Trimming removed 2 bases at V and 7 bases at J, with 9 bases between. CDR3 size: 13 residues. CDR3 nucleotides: TGTGCCAGCAGCTTACCGGCTCGACAGCCCCAGCATTTT. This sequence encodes CASSLPARQPQHF.

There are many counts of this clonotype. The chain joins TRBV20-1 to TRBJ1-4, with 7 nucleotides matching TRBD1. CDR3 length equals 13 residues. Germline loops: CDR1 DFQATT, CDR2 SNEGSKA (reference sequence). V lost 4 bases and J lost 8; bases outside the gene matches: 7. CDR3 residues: CSATQGPREKLFF. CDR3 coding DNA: TGCAGTGCTACACAGGGGCCTCGGGAAAAACTGTTTTTT.

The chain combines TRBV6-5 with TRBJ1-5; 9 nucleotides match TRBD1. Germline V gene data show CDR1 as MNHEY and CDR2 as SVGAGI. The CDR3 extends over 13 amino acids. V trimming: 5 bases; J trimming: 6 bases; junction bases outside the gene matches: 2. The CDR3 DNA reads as TGTGCCAGCAGTAACAGGGGGCGTCAGCCCCAGCATTTT. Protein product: CASSNRGRQPQHF.

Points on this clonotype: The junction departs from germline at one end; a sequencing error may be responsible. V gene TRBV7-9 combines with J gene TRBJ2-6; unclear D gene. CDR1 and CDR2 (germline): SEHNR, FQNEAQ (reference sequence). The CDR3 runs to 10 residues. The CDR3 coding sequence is TGTGCCAGCAGCCCCTCCGTCCTGACCTTC. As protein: CASSPSVLTF.

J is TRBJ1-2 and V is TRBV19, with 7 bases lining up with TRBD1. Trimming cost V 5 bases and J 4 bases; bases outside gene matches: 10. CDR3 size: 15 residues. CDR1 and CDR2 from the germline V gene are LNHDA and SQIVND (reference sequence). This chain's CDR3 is CASSSWTGYFYGYTF. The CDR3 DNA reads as TGTGCCAGTAGTTCGTGGACAGGCTACTTCTATGGCTACACCTTC.

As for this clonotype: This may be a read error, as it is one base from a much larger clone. CDR3 loop: CASSEGGTFNRPQHF. DNA of the CDR3: TGTGCCAGCAGTGAAGGGGGGACCTTCAATCGGCCCCAGCATTTT. The genes are TRBV2 and TRBJ1-5; a weak D match, TRBD1 (5 bases). Germline lookup yields CDR1 SNHLY and CDR2 FYNNEI. The CDR3 contains 15 residues.

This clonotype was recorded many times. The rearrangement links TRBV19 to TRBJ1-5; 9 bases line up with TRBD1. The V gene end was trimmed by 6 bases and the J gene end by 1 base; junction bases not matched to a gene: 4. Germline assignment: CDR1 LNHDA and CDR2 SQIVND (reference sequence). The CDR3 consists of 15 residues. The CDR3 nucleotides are TGTGCCAGTAGGACCGGGACAGGGAGCAATCAGCCCCAGCATTTT. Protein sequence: CASRTGTGSNQPQHF. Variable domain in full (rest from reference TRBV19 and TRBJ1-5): DGGITQSPKYLFRKEGQNVTLSCEQNLNHDAMYWYRQDPGQGLRLIYYSQIVNDFQKGDIAEGYSVSREKKESFPLTVTSAQKNPTAFYLCASRTGTGSNQPQHFGDGTRLSIL.

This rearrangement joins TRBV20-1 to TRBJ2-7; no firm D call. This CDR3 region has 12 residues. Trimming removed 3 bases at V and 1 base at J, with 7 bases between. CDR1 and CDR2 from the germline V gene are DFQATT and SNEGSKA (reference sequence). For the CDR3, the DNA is TGCAGTGCTAGCTGGATATCCTACGAGCAGTACTTC. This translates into CSASWISYEQYF.

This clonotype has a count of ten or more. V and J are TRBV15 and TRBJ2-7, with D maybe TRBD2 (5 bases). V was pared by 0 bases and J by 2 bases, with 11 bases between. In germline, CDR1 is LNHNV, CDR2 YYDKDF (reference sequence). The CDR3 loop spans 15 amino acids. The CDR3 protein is CATSRDMAGTYEQYF. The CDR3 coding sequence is TGTGCCACCAGCAGAGATATGGCGGGCACCTACGAGCAGTACTTC.

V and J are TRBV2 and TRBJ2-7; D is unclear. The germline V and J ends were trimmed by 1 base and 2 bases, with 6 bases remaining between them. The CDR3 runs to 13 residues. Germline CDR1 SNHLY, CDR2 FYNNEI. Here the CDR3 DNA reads TGTGCCAGCAGTGAAGGGGTAGCCTACGAGCAGTACTTC. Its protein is CASSEGVAYEQYF.

Here the CDR3 DNA reads TGTGCCAGCAGTGTGGGGGGCGCGTCAAATTCACCCCTCCACTTT. Translated, it gives CASSVGGASNSPLHF. The J gene is TRBJ1-6, the V gene TRBV6-1; maybe TRBD1 (6 bases). This CDR3 region has 15 residues. Germline CDR1 MNHNS, CDR2 SASEGT. Trimming removed 4 bases from V and 7 bases from J, with 14 bases in between.

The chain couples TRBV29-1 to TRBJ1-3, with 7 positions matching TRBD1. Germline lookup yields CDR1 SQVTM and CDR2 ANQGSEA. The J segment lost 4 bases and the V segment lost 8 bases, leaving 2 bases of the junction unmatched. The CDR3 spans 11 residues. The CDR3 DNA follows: TGCAGCTTACAGGGGGGAAACACCATATATTTT. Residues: CSLQGGNTIYF.

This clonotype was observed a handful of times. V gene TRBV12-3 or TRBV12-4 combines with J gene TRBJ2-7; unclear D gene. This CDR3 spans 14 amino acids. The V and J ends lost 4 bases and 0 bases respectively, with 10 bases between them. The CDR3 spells CASSSEGSSYEQYF. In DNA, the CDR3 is TGTGCCAGCAGTTCGGAAGGAAGCTCCTACGAGCAGTACTTC.